The text below deals with one TCR beta chain. The CDR3 runs to 16 residues. Trimming stripped 3 bases from V and 0 bases from J, with 14 bases between. Germline lookup yields CDR1 MGHDK and CDR2 SYGVNS. The sample belongs to a study of blood T cell repertoires in COVID-19. Study details: Sites in the United States, Italy and Spain provided acute and convalescent COVID-19 samples.

As processed by the authors: Quantification of nucleated cells was approximated via reference gene primer amplification. The protocol was immunoSEQ multiplex PCR, while the TCRdb copy is restricted to in-frame clones and leaves out a portion. V, J and clone size are taken as reported in that table, and D and trimming were inferred from the DNA itself. The table lists some 190,000 clones, roughly 81% of them singletons. The sequence derives from a woman aged 80 or over with acute or convalescent COVID-19. This chain links TRBV25-1 with TRBJ1-1; D not resolved. Sequencing was done on a sample of peripheral blood. CDR3 loop: CASSDFTVDMNTEAFF. The CDR3, as DNA: TGTGCCAGCAGTGACTTCACGGTTGATATGAACACTGAAGCTTTCTTT.